This passage covers 28 T cell receptor beta chains from one sample sequenced in a study of shared clonotypes between healthy human individuals. Libraries were prepared by immunoSEQ multiplex PCR; TCRdb keeps only in-frame clonotypes and omits some of them. The table lists around 690,000 clones, roughly 88% of them singletons. The source material was memory CD8+ T cells from PBMCs. The subset is: CD45RO+ cells pooled with CCR7-negative TemRA cells. The receptors come from a man aged 18 to 29 in good health. Some clones in this sample may be carry-over from other donors' samples.

The gene calls are TRBV5-6 and TRBJ2-5; the D gene is possibly TRBD2 (6 bases). The DNA end lines up better with TRBJ2-7; the J call may be wrong. Germline V CDR1 and CDR2: SGHDT, YYEEEE. There are 15 residues in the CDR3. The chain's CDR3 is CASSLAGGFRYEQYF. In DNA, the CDR3 is TGTGCCAGCAGCTTGGCCGGGGGATTTAGGTACGAGCAGTACTTC.

The chain has TRBV18 and TRBJ2-1, with 7 bases aligning to TRBD1. Losses at the gene ends were 8 bases for V and 7 bases for J; bases not matched to a gene: 11. Germline lookup yields CDR1 KGHSH and CDR2 LQKENI. The CDR3 loop spans 14 amino acids. CDR3 region: CASRMTGNGNEQFF. CDR3 coding DNA: TGTGCCAGCCGAATGACAGGGAACGGGAATGAGCAGTTCTTC.

The chain uses TRBV7-9 and TRBJ1-5; D is undetermined. CDR3 length: 14 residues. V lost 2 bases, J lost 5 bases, and 10 bases lay in between. Germline values: CDR1 SEHNR, CDR2 FQNEAQ (reference sequence). CDR3 region: CASSLTSGDQPQHF. CDR3 in DNA: TGTGCCAGCAGCTTAACATCGGGCGATCAGCCCCAGCATTTT.

The chain joins TRBV27 to TRBJ2-3; 9 nucleotides align to TRBD1. The CDR3 sequence is 16 residues long. V was pared by 4 bases and J by 0 bases, with 5 bases of the junction left unmatched. CDR1 is MNHEY and CDR2 is SMNVEV in the germline V gene (reference sequence). The CDR3 region is CASSSGQGPSTDTQYF. CDR3 nucleotides: TGTGCCAGCAGTTCGGGACAGGGACCTAGCACAGATACGCAGTATTTT.

The chain combines TRBV30 with TRBJ2-2; 8 positions agree with TRBD2. This CDR3 has 14 residues. Germline lookup yields CDR1 GTSNPN and CDR2 SVGIG (reference sequence). The trim removed 5 bases at V and 1 base at J, leaving 3 bases unmatched. Here the CDR3 reads CAWEGTRNTGELFF. For the CDR3, the DNA is TGTGCCTGGGAGGGGACTAGGAACACCGGGGAGCTGTTTTTT.

The CDR3 DNA follows: TGTGCCAGCAGGCGGGGACTTTACAATGAGCAGTTCTTC. Its translation is CASRRGLYNEQFF. The chain combines TRBV11-2 with TRBJ2-1, with a possible D match to TRBD2 (6 bases). There are 13 residues in the CDR3. Deletions cut 6 bases from V and 4 bases from J, with 10 bases between. Germline V gene sequence: CDR1 SGHAT, CDR2 FQNNGV.

The chain links TRBV19 to TRBJ2-2, with D hard to call. This CDR3 spans 12 amino acids. V was trimmed by 7 bases and J by 3 bases, leaving 6 bases between them. Germline values: CDR1 LNHDA, CDR2 SQIVND (reference sequence). CDR3 bases: TGTGCCAGTACCCCGGACACCGGGGAGCTGTTTTTT. Its translation is CASTPDTGELFF.

This rearrangement joins TRBV15 to TRBJ1-1, with TRBD1 matching 7 bases. The J segment lost 3 bases and the V segment lost 7 bases, leaving 8 bases of the junction unmatched. CDR1 is LNHNV and CDR2 is YYDKDF in the germline V gene (reference sequence). CDR3 length: 14 residues. CDR3 sequence: CATKARTGDTEAFF. CDR3 in DNA: TGTGCCACCAAAGCCCGTACAGGGGACACTGAAGCTTTCTTT.

This clone was seen just once. The chain has TRBV5-1 and TRBJ2-7, with D perhaps matching TRBD2 (6 bases). The V and J ends lost 5 bases and 2 bases respectively, with 11 bases between them. Germline assignment: CDR1 SGHRS and CDR2 YFSETQ. The CDR3 length is 13 residues. CDR3 residues: CASRGTGAYEQYF. The CDR3 coding sequence is TGCGCCAGCAGGGGGACGGGGGCCTACGAGCAGTACTTC.

This clone was seen once. The chain employs TRBV5-6 and TRBJ1-4; TRBD1 might be the D (5 bases). V was trimmed by 0 bases and J by 7 bases, leaving 13 bases between them. This CDR3 comprises 15 residues. Germline CDR1 SGHDT, CDR2 YYEEEE. The CDR3 sequence is CASSLAGIWGEKLFF. CDR3 coding DNA: TGTGCCAGCAGCTTGGCAGGGATATGGGGTGAAAAACTGTTTTTT.

This clone appeared a single time. CDR3 residues: CARQGTEAFF. DNA of the CDR3: TGTGCCAGACAGGGAACTGAAGCTTTCTTT. The chain couples TRBV2 to TRBJ1-1, with D maybe TRBD1 (6 bases). The germline CDR1 and CDR2 sequences are SNHLY and FYNNEI. The length of the CDR3 is 10 residues. The germline V and J ends were trimmed by 9 bases and 5 bases, with 7 bases remaining between them.

The V gene is TRBV9, the J gene TRBJ2-2; TRBD2 is a possible D gene (5 bases). Germline CDR1 SGDLS, CDR2 YYNGEE. The CDR3 contains 16 residues. V was clipped by 4 bases and J by 7 bases, with 20 bases between them. The CDR3 DNA sequence: TGTGCCAGCAGCTACTGGATGGCTTCGGGGATCGGGGAGCTGTTTTTT. Its protein product is CASSYWMASGIGELFF.

The chain links TRBV7-2 to TRBJ1-2; 7 bases line up with TRBD1. The CDR3 spans 17 residues. From germline, CDR1 is SGHTA and CDR2 FQGNSA. V lost 1 base to trimming and J lost 6 bases; unmatched junction nucleotides: 14. CDR3 DNA sequence: TGTGCCAGCAGCTTAGATGCATGGGCCGACAGGGTGAATGGCTACACCTTC. Translated, it gives CASSLDAWADRVNGYTF.

This chain connects TRBV4-3 to TRBJ2-7; a possible D gene is TRBD2 (5 bases). Germline assignment: CDR1 LGHNA and CDR2 YSLEER. The CDR3 runs to 13 residues. The V end lost 0 bases, the J end lost 7 bases, and 10 bases lay between the germline ends. The CDR3 DNA sequence: TGCGCCAGCAGCCAAGATCTGGGGAGTGAGCAGTACTTC. The encoded protein is CASSQDLGSEQYF.

J is TRBJ2-7 and V is TRBV18, with 8 bases that match TRBD2. The V segment lost 6 bases and the J segment 4 bases; nucleotides outside the gene matches: 8. This CDR3 is 14 amino acids long. CDR1 is KGHSH, CDR2 LQKENI, per germline. CDR3 region: CASSPGGERYEQYF. CDR3 in DNA: TGTGCCAGCTCCCCGGGGGGGGAGAGGTACGAGCAGTACTTC.

The rearrangement uses TRBV6-4 and TRBJ1-2; D gene uncertain. The CDR3 sequence is 15 residues long. Germline V gene data show CDR1 as MRHNA and CDR2 as SNTAGT. V was trimmed by 2 bases and J by 4 bases, leaving 14 bases between them. CDR3 in amino acids: CASSDVADGGYGYTF. CDR3 bases: TGTGCCAGCAGTGACGTGGCAGATGGAGGCTATGGCTACACCTTC.

This clone was seen only a few times. Here the CDR3 reads CASSQEGTAGADTQYF. CDR3 sequence (DNA): TGTGCCAGCAGCCAAGAAGGTACGGCGGGAGCCGATACGCAGTATTTT. V is TRBV14 and J is TRBJ2-3, with 7 positions matching TRBD2. J was trimmed by 6 bases and V by 0 bases; bases with no gene match: 9. The CDR3 covers 16 residues. Germline CDR1 and CDR2: SGHDN and FVKESK. Together with reference TRBV14 and TRBJ2-3, the CDR3 gives the full variable domain: EAGVTQFPSHSVIEKGQTVTLRCDPISGHDNLYWYRRVMGKEIKFLLHFVKESKQDESGMPNNRFLAERTGGTYSTLKVQPAELEDSGVYFCASSQEGTAGADTQYFGPGTRLTVL.

The chain links TRBV27 to TRBJ1-2; tentatively, D is TRBD1 (5 bases). This CDR3 has 13 residues. Looked up from germline, CDR1 is MNHEY and CDR2 is SMNVEV (reference sequence). Trimming shortened V by 5 bases and J by 8 bases, and 15 bases separated the two germline ends. CDR3 sequence reads: CASSPLGGDGYTF. In DNA form, the CDR3 reads TGTGCCAGCAGTCCCTTGGGGGGGGACGGCTACACCTTC.

Points on this clone: Additional DNA sequences in this sample encode the identical CDR3. This sequence joins TRBV9 and TRBJ2-1; TRBD2 matches 9 bases. The CDR3 consists of 15 residues. V lost 2 bases, J lost 4 bases, and 4 bases stayed unmatched. Germline V gives CDR1 SGDLS, CDR2 YYNGEE. The DNA for the CDR3 is TGTGCCAGCAGCGTCCTCGCGGGAGGGTACAATGAGCAGTTCTTC. This translates into CASSVLAGGYNEQFF.

This clone has more than one count but fewer than ten. The chain employs TRBV15 and TRBJ2-6; possibly TRBD1 for D (6 bases). CDR3 length: 16 amino acids. Germline lookup yields CDR1 LNHNV and CDR2 YYDKDF (reference sequence). V was trimmed by 0 bases and J by 4 bases, leaving 10 bases between them. CDR3 nucleotides: TGTGCCACCAGCAGAGATAGGGGGTACGGGGCCAACGTCCTGACTTTC. Its translation is CATSRDRGYGANVLTF.

This clone was seen a few times. This chain links TRBV28 with TRBJ1-5, with a tentative D call TRBD1 (5 bases). Trimming took off 8 bases at V and 4 bases at J, with 12 bases between the two ends. The germline CDR1 and CDR2 sequences are MDHEN and SYDVKM. The CDR3 spans 13 residues. The CDR3 DNA sequence: TGTGCCAGCCCAGGGATTGGGAATCAGCCCCAGCATTTT. Its translation is CASPGIGNQPQHF.

This chain links TRBV15 with TRBJ2-5; 8 bases agree with TRBD1. CDR3 length: 13 amino acids. Germline V lookup: CDR1 LNHNV, CDR2 YYDKDF (reference sequence). J gave up 3 bases and V 6 bases, and 3 bases lay outside the gene matches. The CDR3 DNA reads as TGTGCCACCAGACCGACAGGGGAAGAGACCCAGTACTTC. This translates into CATRPTGEETQYF.

This chain uses TRBV5-7 with TRBJ2-4, with D possibly TRBD1 on 6 matching bases. TRBV5-7 falls under the ORF class, with uncertain function. V shed 0 bases and J shed 5 bases, with 15 bases lying between them. The CDR3 has 16 amino acids. For the CDR3, the DNA is TGTGCCAGCAGCTTGGCGGGGCAAGAGGGGGAAAACATTCAGTACTTC. Translating it yields CASSLAGQEGENIQYF.

J is TRBJ2-5 and V is TRBV11-1; 10 bases are shared with TRBD2. Looked up from germline, CDR1 is SGHAT and CDR2 is FQDESV (reference sequence). The CDR3 covers 14 residues. J was trimmed by 5 bases and V by 3 bases; bases with no gene match: 3. The CDR3 region has the DNA TGTGCCAGCAGCTTCACAGCGGGAGGGGAGACCCAGTACTTC. Protein sequence: CASSFTAGGETQYF.

This chain uses TRBV9 with TRBJ2-6; D unclear. The V gene's germline CDR1 is SGDLS and CDR2 YYNGEE. V shed 1 base and J shed 0 bases, with 14 bases lying between them. CDR3 size: 18 residues. The CDR3 DNA reads TGTGCCAGCAGCGTATCTTCGTCGGCGAGCTCTGGGGCCAACGTCCTGACTTTC. Translating it yields CASSVSSSASSGANVLTF.

The V call is TRBV27, the J call TRBJ1-6, with 9 positions matching TRBD1. Trimming removed 6 bases from V and 7 bases from J; junction bases left unmatched: 7. The CDR3 spans 15 residues. Germline loops: CDR1 MNHEY, CDR2 SMNVEV (reference sequence). The CDR3 reads CASRFTGGTNSPLHF. CDR3 coding DNA: TGTGCCAGCAGATTCACAGGGGGCACGAATTCACCCCTCCACTTT.

This clone was detected once. This chain links TRBV27 with TRBJ1-2; perhaps TRBD1 as D (6 bases). This CDR3 has 13 residues. The germline gives CDR1 MNHEY, CDR2 SMNVEV (reference sequence). Trimming cost V 4 bases and J 8 bases, with 14 bases left between them. CDR3 nucleotide sequence: TGTGCCAGCAGTTCTGGACAGAGTCCCGGCTACACCTTC. Translated: CASSSGQSPGYTF.

The chain has TRBV5-1 and TRBJ1-1; 12 nucleotides match TRBD1. From germline, CDR1 is SGHRS and CDR2 YFSETQ. The CDR3 length is 15 residues. With 0 bases clipped from V and 4 bases from J, the junction kept 1 base outside the gene matches. CDR3 region: CASSLVGQGATEAFF. The CDR3 DNA is TGCGCCAGCAGCTTGGTGGGACAGGGGGCCACTGAAGCTTTCTTT.